These 21 T cell receptor beta chains were sequenced from one sample in a study of T cells in women clearing cervical HPV infection. Sequencing used immunoSEQ multiplex PCR; TCRdb keeps in-frame clones, though not all of them. The sample holds 30,000 or so clones. The sequenced sample consisted of blood buffy coat. All receptors derive from a woman aged 18 to 69 with a cervical HPV16 infection that either progressed to CIN3+ or cleared (not recorded which).

Remarks on this clone: The read terminates 3 residues before the CDR3 end, so the remaining end is supplied by the germline J gene. The chain is built from TRBV18 and TRBJ2-7, with a possible D match to TRBD1 (5 bases). This CDR3 has 13 residues. Germline CDR1 KGHSH, CDR2 LQKENI. The V end lost 3 bases, the J end lost 2 bases, and 8 bases lay between the germline ends. The DNA read from the CDR3 is TGTGCCAGCTCACCGGGCAGGGCCTACGAG. Residues: CASSPGRAYE. The whole CDR3 protein is CASSPGRAYEQYF.

Details on this clone: With the read ending 3 residues before the CDR3 end, the germline J gene is used to fill in that end. The chain is built from TRBV20-1 and TRBJ2-5; 7 bases are a match to TRBD1. The CDR3 extends over 13 amino acids. CDR1 DFQATT and CDR2 SNEGSKA come from the germline V gene (reference sequence). The sequenced part of the CDR3 DNA is TGCAGTGCTAGGGGACAGCACACAGATACC. Translation gives CSARGQHTDT. The whole CDR3 is CSARGQHTDTQYF.

Of note for this clone: Sequencing ends 3 residues short of the CDR3 end; the germline J gene provides the rest. The rearrangement joins TRBV7-2 to TRBJ2-3; weak D call: TRBD2 (6 bases). This CDR3 region has 14 residues. Trimming removed 5 bases at V and 6 bases at J, with 15 bases between. The V gene's germline CDR1 is SGHTA and CDR2 FQGNSA. CDR3 sequence: CASSNWRGWDTQYF. The part of the CDR3 DNA that was read is TGTGCCAGCAGCAACTGGAGGGGTTGGGATACG.

Comments on this clone: From the germline J gene comes the end of the CDR3, since the read stops 3 residues before it. This sequence joins TRBV2 and TRBJ2-1; 14 bases align to TRBD2. V was clipped by 6 bases and J by 4 bases; unmatched bases: 8. The CDR3 has 17 residues. The germline V gene encodes CDR1 SNHLY and CDR2 FYNNEI. CDR3 bases read: TGTGCCAGCAGGCCCGGACTAGCGGGAGGAGGTTACAATGAG. Residues: CASRPGLAGGGYNE. The CDR3 reads in full as CASRPGLAGGGYNEQFF.

About this clone itself: The sequence runs out 3 residues before the end of the CDR3; the remainder is reconstructed from the germline J gene. The rearrangement uses TRBV19 and TRBJ2-3, with TRBD2 matching 9 bases. The CDR3 has 18 amino acids. In germline, CDR1 is LNHDA, CDR2 SQIVND (reference sequence). V was clipped by 4 bases and J by 0 bases; unmatched bases: 11. The CDR3 is CASSKYGTSRYSTDTQYF. The CDR3 bases that were read are TGTGCCAGTAGTAAGTACGGGACTAGCAGATATAGCACAGATACG.

CDR3 residues: CSAVDRYNQPQHF. CDR3 DNA, as far as it was read: TGCAGTGCTGTAGACAGGTACAATCAGCCC. V gene TRBV20-1 combines with J gene TRBJ1-5, with TRBD1 as a possible D gene (6 bases). The CDR3 is cut off 3 residues early in the read; its end comes from the germline J gene. The CDR3 has 13 residues. Germline V gene sequence: CDR1 DFQATT, CDR2 SNEGSKA (reference sequence). Between the trimmed V and J ends, which lost 5 bases and 3 bases, there was a span of 11 bases.

The CDR3 loop is CASSSTGSQETQYF. CDR3 DNA, as far as it was read: TGTGCCAGCAGCTCGACAGGGTCCCAAGAGACC. V usage is TRBV5-6 and J usage is TRBJ2-5, with 7 positions matching TRBD1. From the germline J gene comes the end of the CDR3, since the read stops 3 residues before it. This CDR3 contains 14 residues. V was pared by 3 bases and J by 1 base, with 3 bases of the junction left unmatched. CDR1 and CDR2 (germline): SGHDT, YYEEEE. Full variable domain (missing parts from reference TRBV5-6 and TRBJ2-5): DAGVTQSPTHLIKTRGQQVTLRCSPKSGHDTVSWYQQALGQGPQFIFQYYEEEERQRGNFPDRFSGHQFPNYSSELNVNALLLGDSALYLCASSSTGSQETQYFGPGTRLLVL.

Points on this clone: Read sequence stops 3 residues before the CDR3 end, and the germline J gene provides the missing end. This chain uses TRBV5-6 with TRBJ1-6; D ambiguous. The CDR3 covers 15 residues. Germline V CDR1 and CDR2: SGHDT, YYEEEE. The ends were cut back, 2 bases at V and 7 bases at J, with 13 bases in the middle. The CDR3: CASSFYAGRNSPLHF. The DNA read from the CDR3 is TGTGCCAGCAGCTTTTACGCGGGGAGGAATTCACCC.

About this clone itself: The read finishes 3 residues shy of the CDR3 end, and the germline J gene is used to complete it. The genes are TRBV18 and TRBJ1-1; a weak D match, TRBD1 (5 bases). The germline V gene encodes CDR1 KGHSH and CDR2 LQKENI. V was cut by 6 bases and J by 5 bases, with 10 bases left in between. This CDR3 comprises 12 residues. Partial CDR3 DNA: TGTGCCAGCTCCCGGGACTTGACTGAA. This gives the protein CASSRDLTE. The entire CDR3 protein is CASSRDLTEAFF.

Worth noting for this clone: The DNA ends 3 residues before the CDR3 does, and the rest of the CDR3 is filled in from the germline J gene. The J gene is TRBJ2-7, the V gene TRBV20-1; 9 bases are shared with TRBD1. The CDR3 totals 18 residues. CDR1 and CDR2 (germline): DFQATT, SNEGSKA (reference sequence). Trimming removed 2 bases from V and 3 bases from J; junction bases left unmatched: 17. The CDR3 spells CSARRLGTGNWRRYEQYF. CDR3 DNA (partial): TGCAGTGCTAGAAGGCTGGGGACAGGGAATTGGCGGCGCTACGAG.

On this clone: Sequencing ends 3 residues short of the CDR3 end; the germline J gene provides the rest. This chain uses TRBV5-1 with TRBJ2-5; D possibly matches TRBD1 or TRBD2 (5 bases each). The V gene's germline CDR1 is SGHRS and CDR2 YFSETQ. The CDR3 is 14 residues long. V was cut by 1 base and J by 2 bases, with 9 bases left in between. The CDR3 DNA, read in part, is TGCGCCAGCAGCTTGAGGGGAGAGCAAGAGACC. Its translation is CASSLRGEQET. The full CDR3 reads CASSLRGEQETQYF. Full variable domain (outside the CDR3, taken from reference TRBV5-1 and TRBJ2-5): KAGVTQTPRYLIKTRGQQVTLSCSPISGHRSVSWYQQTPGQGLQFLFEYFSETQRNKGNFPGRFSGRQFSNSRSEMNVSTLELGDSALYLCASSLRGEQETQYFGPGTRLLVL.

CDR3 residues: CASSELAGYYNEQFF. CDR3 bases read: TGTGCCAGCAGCGAACTAGCGGGGTATTACAATGAG. The chain joins TRBV13 to TRBJ2-1, with 10 bases that match TRBD2. The DNA ends 3 residues before the CDR3 does, and the rest of the CDR3 is filled in from the germline J gene. Germline CDR1 is PRHDT and CDR2 is FYEKMQ (reference sequence). V gave up 5 bases and J gave up 4 bases; unmatched junction bases: 5. This CDR3 is 15 amino acids long.

With regard to this clone: The CDR3 end falls 3 residues outside the read, so it is completed with the germline J gene. J is TRBJ2-6 and V is TRBV20-1; D uncertain. Deletions cut 0 bases from V and 3 bases from J, with 6 bases between. The CDR3 runs to 14 residues. From germline, CDR1 is DFQATT and CDR2 SNEGSKA (reference sequence). Incomplete CDR3 DNA: TGCAGTGCTAGAGACTCTTTTGGGGCCAACGTC. It is translated as CSARDSFGANV. The entire CDR3 protein reads CSARDSFGANVLTF.

A note on this clone: Read data end 3 residues before the CDR3 end; the end is taken from the germline J gene. The chain employs TRBV18 and TRBJ2-2; no clear D gene. In germline, CDR1 is KGHSH, CDR2 LQKENI. The length of the CDR3 is 13 residues. This CDR3 reads CASSPLTNEKLFF. Partial CDR3 DNA: TGTGCCAGCTCACCATTAACTAATGAAAAG.

Regarding this clone: The CDR3 extends 3 residues past the end of the read, so its final part is completed from the germline J gene. The rearrangement joins TRBV6-2 or TRBV6-3 to TRBJ1-6; tentative D call: TRBD1 (5 bases). The CDR3 runs 13 residues. V lost 7 bases to trimming and J lost 9 bases, with 13 bases between them. Looked up from germline, CDR1 is MNHEY and CDR2 is SVGEGT. The DNA read from the CDR3 is TGTGCCAGCACCTGGGGGGAAGGTTCACCC. It yields the protein CASTWGEGSP. The entire CDR3 reads CASTWGEGSPLHF.

About this clone: The read ends 3 residues shy of where the CDR3 ends; the end is completed using the germline J gene. The chain has TRBV19 and TRBJ1-1; D gene unclear. The CDR3 is made up of 13 amino acids. CDR1 is LNHDA and CDR2 is SQIVND in the germline V gene (reference sequence). The sequenced part of the CDR3 DNA is TGTGCCAGTAGGGGTTCAAGGACTTATGGC. This translates into CASRGSRTYG. From start to end, the CDR3 is CASRGSRTYGAFF.

Concerning this clone: The read terminates 3 residues before the CDR3 end, so the remaining end is supplied by the germline J gene. The chain is built from TRBV4-1 and TRBJ2-3; 8 nucleotides agree with TRBD1. Germline trimming cut 5 bases from V and 6 bases from J; bases unmatched to any gene: 4. The CDR3 is 13 amino acids. Germline V CDR1 and CDR2: MGHRA, YSYEKL. The CDR3: CASSTTGGDTQYF. CDR3 DNA, as far as it was read: TGCGCCAGCAGCACCACAGGGGGGGATACG.

Note on this clone: The read stops 3 residues short of the end of the CDR3; the missing end is completed from the germline J gene. V is TRBV7-2 and J is TRBJ1-2; the D is unclear. With 5 bases removed from V and 6 bases from J, the gap between germline ends came to 7 bases. Germline-derived CDR1 and CDR2 are SGHTA and FQGNSA. This CDR3 has 11 amino acids. Here the CDR3 reads CASSETNGYTF. CDR3 DNA, as far as it was read: TGTGCCAGCAGCGAGACAAATGGC.

About this clone: Sequencing ends 3 residues short of the CDR3 end; the germline J gene provides the rest. This chain connects TRBV7-3 to TRBJ2-5, with unresolved D. This CDR3 contains 10 residues. Germline V gives CDR1 SGHTA, CDR2 FQGTGA. Between the trimmed V and J ends, which lost 5 bases and 5 bases, there was a span of 3 bases. The DNA read from the CDR3 is TGTGCCAGCAGCCGTGAGACC. This translates into CASSRET. The whole CDR3 protein is CASSRETQYF.

Remarks on this clone: Coverage ceases 3 residues before the CDR3 finishes, and the germline J gene fills in the end. The chain combines TRBV19 with TRBJ1-2; TRBD1 is a possible D gene (6 bases). CDR3 size: 14 residues. CDR1 and CDR2 (germline): LNHDA, SQIVND (reference sequence). Between the trimmed V and J ends, which lost 8 bases and 6 bases, there was a span of 19 bases. CDR3 DNA (partial): TGTGCCAGTGGGGGCCAAGGCAGGGTTAATGGC. Amino acid sequence: CASGGQGRVNG. The full CDR3 protein is CASGGQGRVNGYTF. Supplemented by reference TRBV19 and TRBJ1-2, the full variable domain reads DGGITQSPKYLFRKEGQNVTLSCEQNLNHDAMYWYRQDPGQGLRLIYYSQIVNDFQKGDIAEGYSVSREKKESFPLTVTSAQKNPTAFYLCASGGQGRVNGYTFGSGTRLTVV.

CDR3 protein: CASSFGGGGEKLFF. Incomplete CDR3 DNA: TGTGCCAGCAGCTTTGGAGGGGGGGGTGAAAAG. The V and J genes are TRBV5-6 and TRBJ2-2; D may be TRBD2 (7 bases). Read data end 3 residues before the CDR3 end; the end is taken from the germline J gene. Germline CDR1 is SGHDT and CDR2 is YYEEEE. The CDR3 contains 14 residues.